The 29 T cell receptor beta chains in this list originate from one sample, sequenced in a study of cytomegalovirus exposure and HLA in healthy donors. Vbeta (60) and Jbeta (13) primers were used in the PCR. Assay: immunoSEQ multiplex PCR; the TCRdb copy retains only in-frame clones and omits some. The sample comprises about 150,000 clones, roughly four fifths of which are singletons, and approximately 1.3% rests with the top ten. Sequencing was carried out using PBMCs. These receptors all come from a man aged 18 to 29 in good health and CMV-seronegative.

V gene TRBV28 combines with J gene TRBJ2-1; possibly TRBD2 for D (6 bases). Trimming took off 2 bases at V and 4 bases at J, with 9 bases between the two ends. This CDR3 spans 14 amino acids. Germline V gene lookup returns CDR1 MDHEN and CDR2 SYDVKM. This chain's CDR3 is CASSLRGGYNEQFF. The CDR3 DNA is TGTGCCAGCAGTTTACGTGGGGGGTACAATGAGCAGTTCTTC. Full variable domain (outside the CDR3, taken from reference TRBV28 and TRBJ2-1): DVKVTQSSRYLVKRTGEKVFLECVQDMDHENMFWYRQDPGLGLRLIYFSYDVKMKEKGDIPEGYSVSREKKERFSLILESASTNQTSMYLCASSLRGGYNEQFFGPGTRLTVL.

The chain carries TRBV10-3 and TRBJ2-1, with a possible D match to TRBD2 (6 bases). The length of the CDR3 is 13 residues. V lost 7 bases and J lost 6, with 13 bases in between. Germline V lookup: CDR1 ENHRY, CDR2 SYGVKD. The CDR3 spells CAITGGTGNEQFF. Here the CDR3 DNA reads TGTGCCATCACCGGAGGGACGGGCAATGAGCAGTTCTTC.

This clone appeared a few times. The chain joins TRBV4-3 to TRBJ2-7; tentatively, D is TRBD2 (6 bases). There are 15 residues in the CDR3. Between the trimmed V and J ends, which lost 1 base and 6 bases, there was a span of 16 bases. CDR1 is LGHNA, CDR2 YSLEER, per germline. The CDR3 protein is CASSQGGGITPEQYF. The CDR3 bases are TGCGCCAGCAGCCAAGGCGGCGGGATAACTCCCGAGCAGTACTTC.

The chain is built from TRBV2 and TRBJ1-5, with D tentatively TRBD1 (5 bases). This CDR3 comprises 14 residues. Germline V gene data show CDR1 as SNHLY and CDR2 as FYNNEI. V was cut by 8 bases and J by 2 bases, with 13 bases left in between. CDR3 loop: CASRLRAGNQPQHF. The CDR3 DNA reads TGTGCCAGCCGTCTCAGGGCGGGCAATCAGCCCCAGCATTTT.

J is TRBJ2-1 and V is TRBV4-3; 7 bases fit TRBD2. The ends lost 0 bases at V and 4 bases at J; junction bases unmatched: 9. Germline values: CDR1 LGHNA, CDR2 YSLEER. The CDR3 consists of 17 residues. The CDR3 region has the DNA TGCGCCAGCAGCCAAGATGGGTACCGGGGGGTATACAATGAGCAGTTCTTC. It yields the protein CASSQDGYRGVYNEQFF.

The gene calls are TRBV7-2 and TRBJ2-5, with 8 positions matching TRBD2. This CDR3 comprises 18 residues. The V and J ends lost 5 bases and 5 bases, in that order; junction bases with no gene match: 19. Germline loops: CDR1 SGHTA, CDR2 FQGNSA. The CDR3 sequence: CASSPRGAGGPLMETQYF. CDR3 DNA: TGTGCCAGCAGCCCCCGAGGGGCGGGAGGTCCCCTAATGGAGACCCAGTACTTC.

The chain uses TRBV5-1 and TRBJ2-4; 7 bases map to TRBD2. Unmatched junction bases numbered 14, after V lost 4 bases and J lost 7 bases. In germline, CDR1 is SGHRS, CDR2 YFSETQ. This CDR3 contains 16 residues. The CDR3 nucleotides are TGCGCCAGCAGCCCCGATTTTTGGGGAGGGGCGAACATTCAGTACTTC. It codes for CASSPDFWGGANIQYF.

The J gene is TRBJ2-2, the V gene TRBV5-4; D unclear. The CDR3 totals 17 residues. CDR1 and CDR2 (germline): SGHNT, YYREEE (reference sequence). V lost 1 base, J lost 3 bases, and 16 bases lay in between. In DNA, the CDR3 is TGTGCCAGCAGCTTGAGTCCGTTCTCGGTGGACACCGGGGAGCTGTTTTTT. Translating it yields CASSLSPFSVDTGELFF.

The chain carries TRBV29-1 and TRBJ2-7; TRBD2 aligns across 7 bases. Germline CDR1 SQVTM, CDR2 ANQGSEA. The CDR3 loop spans 12 amino acids. The V segment lost 5 bases and the J segment 4 bases; nucleotides outside the gene matches: 5. The CDR3 loop is CSVFGAGYEQYF. In DNA form, the CDR3 reads TGCAGCGTTTTTGGAGCGGGGTACGAGCAGTACTTC.

The rearrangement links TRBV15 to TRBJ2-6; D is possibly TRBD1 (6 bases). Trimming removed 9 bases from V and 4 bases from J, with 16 bases in between. The CDR3 runs 15 residues. Germline loops: CDR1 LNHNV, CDR2 YYDKDF (reference sequence). In nucleotides, the CDR3 is TGTGCCACTGGCGACAGGCTATTCGGGGCCAACGTCCTGACTTTC. Protein: CATGDRLFGANVLTF.

This clone was observed a few times. The chain uses TRBV7-8 and TRBJ2-7; the D gene is possibly TRBD2 (6 bases). The CDR3 totals 16 residues. Germline-derived CDR1 and CDR2 are SGHVS and FQNEAQ. The V end was cut by 4 bases, the J end by 3 bases, with 19 bases between. In DNA, the CDR3 is TGTGCCAGCAGCTCACGTACCGGCGGGACGGTCTACGAGCAGTACTTC. Amino acid sequence: CASSSRTGGTVYEQYF.

The chain combines TRBV19 with TRBJ1-1, with D hard to call. The CDR3 consists of 12 residues. CDR1 LNHDA and CDR2 SQIVND come from the germline V gene (reference sequence). Trimming pared 3 bases from V and 5 bases from J, leaving 7 bases between. Here the CDR3 reads CASSISRTEAFF. The CDR3 coding sequence is TGTGCCAGTAGTATTAGTAGAACTGAAGCTTTCTTT.

This clone was recorded once. An end of the junction does not agree with germline; a read error may underlie this. The CDR3 region is CAGSEGTSDEQFF. The CDR3 DNA follows: TGTGCCGGCAGTGAGGGGACTTCGGATGAGCAGTTCTTC. The chain combines TRBV2 with TRBJ2-1; D possibly corresponds to TRBD2 (6 bases). The CDR3 extends over 13 amino acids. The germline V gene has CDR1 SNHLY and CDR2 FYNNEI.

This chain connects TRBV5-4 to TRBJ2-7, with 8 bases lining up with TRBD2. From germline, CDR1 is SGHNT and CDR2 YYREEE (reference sequence). Germline trimming cut 5 bases from V and 1 base from J; bases unmatched to any gene: 2. The CDR3 has 13 residues. The DNA for the CDR3 is TGTGCCAGCAGGATAGCGGGATCCTACGAGCAGTACTTC. As protein: CASRIAGSYEQYF.

The chain is built from TRBV5-6 and TRBJ2-7, with D possibly matching TRBD1 (6 bases). This CDR3 region has 14 residues. The V end was cut by 4 bases, the J end by 4 bases, with 15 bases between. Germline V lookup: CDR1 SGHDT, CDR2 YYEEEE. The CDR3 DNA sequence: TGTGCCAGCAGCGTGGATTTAGGGGGTTACGAGCAGTACTTC. It is translated as CASSVDLGGYEQYF.

This sequence joins TRBV4-1 and TRBJ2-7, with D uncertain. The germline gives CDR1 MGHRA, CDR2 YSYEKL. Trimming pared 1 base from V and 0 bases from J, leaving 16 bases between. This CDR3 comprises 17 residues. Written as DNA, the CDR3 is TGCGCCAGCAGCCAAGGGGCAACGACCTTTTCCTCCTACGAGCAGTACTTC. Its translation: CASSQGATTFSSYEQYF.

The chain uses TRBV28 and TRBJ1-6; the match to TRBD1 covers 7 bases. CDR1 and CDR2 (germline): MDHEN, SYDVKM. The CDR3 consists of 14 residues. V trimming: 7 bases; J trimming: 10 bases; junction bases outside the gene matches: 10. CDR3 nucleotides: TGTGCCAGCATCCCACAGGGGAAGGGATCACCCCTCCACTTT. Protein sequence: CASIPQGKGSPLHF.

This chain joins TRBV4-3 and TRBJ2-1; 7 nucleotides match TRBD2. V was clipped by 0 bases and J by 5 bases; unmatched bases: 19. The CDR3 loop spans 20 amino acids. Germline values: CDR1 LGHNA, CDR2 YSLEER. The CDR3 spells CASSQDSIGFGGVRDNEQFF. DNA for the CDR3: TGCGCCAGCAGCCAAGACTCAATTGGGTTTGGGGGGGTACGAGACAATGAGCAGTTCTTC.

This chain uses TRBV6-4 with TRBJ2-2; maybe TRBD2 (5 bases). This CDR3 has 15 residues. Germline V gene data show CDR1 as MRHNA and CDR2 as SNTAGT. The V end was cut by 0 bases, the J end by 1 base, with 6 bases between. This CDR3 reads CASSDSSGNTGELFF. The CDR3 DNA reads TGTGCCAGCAGTGACTCGAGCGGGAACACCGGGGAGCTGTTTTTT.

The chain combines TRBV7-9 with TRBJ1-2; D gene uncertain. Per germline, CDR1 SEHNR and CDR2 FQNEAQ (reference sequence). Trimming cost V 5 bases and J 8 bases, with 18 bases left between them. The CDR3 contains 14 residues. CDR3: CASSPKALGYGYTF. CDR3 nucleotides: TGTGCCAGCAGCCCTAAAGCCCTCGGGTACGGCTACACCTTC.

V gene TRBV11-3 combines with J gene TRBJ2-1; 8 bases are shared with TRBD2. Losses at the gene ends were 1 base for V and 2 bases for J; bases not matched to a gene: 7. Germline lookup yields CDR1 SGHNT and CDR2 YENEEA. The CDR3 spans 17 residues. CDR3 sequence: CASSLAGASGPYNEQFF. Here the CDR3 DNA reads TGTGCCAGCAGCTTAGCAGGGGCTAGCGGGCCCTACAATGAGCAGTTCTTC.

The chain joins TRBV2 to TRBJ2-7; TRBD1 agrees at 7 bases. With 4 bases clipped from V and 3 bases from J, the junction kept 6 bases outside the gene matches. This CDR3 has 14 residues. Germline V gene sequence: CDR1 SNHLY, CDR2 FYNNEI. CDR3 protein: CASSGDSYRYEQYF. The CDR3 coding sequence is TGTGCCAGCAGTGGGGACAGTTACCGCTACGAGCAGTACTTC. Full variable domain (outside the CDR3, taken from reference TRBV2 and TRBJ2-7): EPEVTQTPSHQVTQMGQEVILRCVPISNHLYFYWYRQILGQKVEFLVSFYNNEISEKSEIFDDQFSVERPDGSNFTLKIRSTKLEDSAMYFCASSGDSYRYEQYFGPGTRLTVT.

The chain is built from TRBV11-2 and TRBJ2-3; 7 bases agree with TRBD2. Trimming at V came to 2 bases and at J to 3 bases, leaving 5 bases not matched to a gene. The CDR3 has 15 residues. Germline lookup yields CDR1 SGHAT and CDR2 FQNNGV. The CDR3 DNA reads TGTGCCAGCAGCTTACCAGCGGGATCGACAGATACGCAGTATTTT. Protein: CASSLPAGSTDTQYF.

In this sample, this clone turned up once. The chain links TRBV4-1 to TRBJ2-5; D might be TRBD1 (5 bases). Germline lookup yields CDR1 MGHRA and CDR2 YSYEKL. The CDR3 length is 22 residues. The V and J ends lost 3 bases and 2 bases respectively, with 34 bases between them. The CDR3 coding sequence is TGCGCCAGCAGCCAGAGCCAGACAGCGAGATTATGGAACCTGGGGTGGCAAGAGACCCAGTACTTC. This sequence encodes CASSQSQTARLWNLGWQETQYF.

In DNA, the CDR3 is TGTGCCAGCAGTTTATGGCCGGCAGAGGTCGGCACCGGGGAGCTGTTTTTT. Protein product: CASSLWPAEVGTGELFF. The V and J genes are TRBV27 and TRBJ2-2; D not resolved. The CDR3 runs 17 residues. V lost 1 base and J 4 bases, leaving 16 bases between the germline ends. Germline assignment: CDR1 MNHEY and CDR2 SMNVEV (reference sequence).

The chain has TRBV4-3 and TRBJ1-1; perhaps TRBD1 as D (5 bases). V dropped 1 base and J dropped 4 bases, with 10 bases sitting between them. Germline CDR1 is LGHNA and CDR2 is YSLEER. CDR3 size: 14 residues. CDR3 nucleotides: TGCGCCAGCAGCCAAGGGGTCGGGGGCACTGAAGCTTTCTTT. Translating it yields CASSQGVGGTEAFF.

Comments on this clone: The junction departs from germline at one end; a sequencing error may be responsible. J is TRBJ2-7 and V is TRBV7-9; 8 bases line up with TRBD2. The CDR3 covers 17 residues. In germline, CDR1 is SEHNR, CDR2 FQNEAQ (reference sequence). Here the CDR3 reads CSSSRSVAGFSSYEQYF. CDR3 sequence (DNA): TGTTCCAGCAGTCGATCGGTAGCGGGGTTCAGCTCCTACGAGCAGTACTTC.

The chain couples TRBV5-1 to TRBJ2-1; 12 nucleotides line up with TRBD2. The CDR3 spans 15 residues. Germline loops: CDR1 SGHRS, CDR2 YFSETQ. Trimming at V came to 5 bases and at J to 5 bases, leaving 5 bases not matched to a gene. The CDR3 coding sequence is TGCGCCAGCAGGCTAGCGGGAGGGCCCCACAATGAGCAGTTCTTC. Translation: CASRLAGGPHNEQFF.

The genes are TRBV28 and TRBJ2-3, with D possibly matching TRBD1 (8 bases). Germline loops: CDR1 MDHEN, CDR2 SYDVKM. The length of the CDR3 is 16 residues. V lost 7 bases and J 10 bases, leaving 27 bases between the germline ends. CDR3 nucleotides: TGTGCCAGCATCACAGGGGGGGAGAGGGGGTCTGAAGCGCAGTATTTT. Amino acid sequence: CASITGGERGSEAQYF.